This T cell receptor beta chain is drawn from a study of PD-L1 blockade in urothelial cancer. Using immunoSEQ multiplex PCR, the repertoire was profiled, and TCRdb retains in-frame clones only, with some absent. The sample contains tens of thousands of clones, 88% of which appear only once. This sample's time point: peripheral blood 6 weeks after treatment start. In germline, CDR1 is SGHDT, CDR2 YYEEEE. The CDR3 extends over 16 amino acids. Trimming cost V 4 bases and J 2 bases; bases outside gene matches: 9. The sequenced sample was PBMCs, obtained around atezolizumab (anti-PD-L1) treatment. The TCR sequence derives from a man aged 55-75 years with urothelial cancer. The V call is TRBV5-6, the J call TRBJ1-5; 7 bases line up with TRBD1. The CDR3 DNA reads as TGTGCCAGCAGCGTACAGGGGAACCCACGCAATCAGCCCCAGCATTTT. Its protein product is CASSVQGNPRNQPQHF.